Below, 11 T cell receptor beta chains from the same sample are listed, as sequenced in a study of blood T cell repertoires in COVID-19. The protocol was immunoSEQ multiplex PCR, while the TCRdb copy is restricted to in-frame clones and leaves out a portion. The data show about 56,000 clones, about 89% seen once. The source material was peripheral blood. All receptors derive from a human donor in a cohort sampled during active COVID-19.

The rearrangement joins TRBV4-1 to TRBJ1-2; TRBD1 matches 11 bases. The CDR3 sequence is 18 residues long. V shed 0 bases, J shed 8 bases, and the junction held 14 bases outside the gene matches. In germline, CDR1 is MGHRA, CDR2 YSYEKL. CDR3 coding DNA: TGCGCCAGCAGCCAAGATAGAGGAGTAGGACAGGGGGCATTCGGCTACACCTTC. It specifies CASSQDRGVGQGAFGYTF.

This sequence joins TRBV6-2 or TRBV6-3 and TRBJ2-7, with 7 bases that match TRBD1. Germline V lookup: CDR1 MNHEY, CDR2 SVGEGT. The V segment lost 0 bases and the J segment 2 bases; nucleotides outside the gene matches: 7. The CDR3 is 16 amino acids. The CDR3 is CASSYSTGTAPYEQYF. The CDR3 nucleotides read TGTGCCAGCAGTTACTCTACCGGGACAGCCCCCTACGAGCAGTACTTC.

The chain is built from TRBV19 and TRBJ1-2, with TRBD1 as a possible D gene (6 bases). Trimming took off 1 base at V and 6 bases at J, with 24 bases between the two ends. Germline lookup yields CDR1 LNHDA and CDR2 SQIVND (reference sequence). The CDR3 is made up of 18 amino acids. This CDR3 is CASSIAAGFAAGTHGYTF. CDR3 DNA: TGTGCCAGTAGTATAGCGGCAGGGTTTGCTGCAGGGACACATGGCTACACCTTC.

The J gene is TRBJ1-2, the V gene TRBV9; TRBD1 matches 8 bases. Germline lookup yields CDR1 SGDLS and CDR2 YYNGEE. The CDR3 is made up of 15 amino acids. Trimming took 4 bases from V and 5 from J; bases not matched to a gene: 10. CDR3 sequence (DNA): TGTGCCAGCAGCTCCTCTGGGACAGGAGGGTATGGCTACACCTTC. It codes for CASSSSGTGGYGYTF.

This chain connects TRBV19 to TRBJ2-1; D may be TRBD1 (6 bases). In germline, CDR1 is LNHDA, CDR2 SQIVND (reference sequence). The CDR3 is 15 residues long. Trimming left V 2 bases short and J 6 bases short, with 14 bases between. The CDR3 DNA reads as TGTGCCAGTAGTATACAGGGGACGACGGGCAATGAGCAGTTCTTC. Its protein product is CASSIQGTTGNEQFF.

The chain employs TRBV14 and TRBJ2-7, with D tentatively TRBD2 (5 bases). Between the trimmed V and J ends, which lost 8 bases and 2 bases, there was a span of 16 bases. The CDR3 runs to 14 residues. The germline V gene encodes CDR1 SGHDN and CDR2 FVKESK. The CDR3 sequence: CASSEGRLPYEQYF. CDR3 nucleotides: TGTGCCAGCTCAGAGGGTCGTCTACCCTACGAGCAGTACTTC.

In DNA, the CDR3 is TGTGCCAGCAGCCAAGGCGGGGGGGCGTACACAGATACGCAGTATTTT. Its translation: CASSQGGGAYTDTQYF. The chain uses TRBV3-1 (or the pseudogene TRBV3-2) and TRBJ2-3, with TRBD2 matching 9 bases. CDR1 LGHDT and CDR2 YNNKEL come from the germline V gene (reference sequence). The trim removed 1 base at V and 2 bases at J, leaving 4 bases unmatched. The CDR3 consists of 16 residues.

Notes on this clone: Given the absence of the conserved phenylalanine or tryptophan at the CDR3 end, a read error is likely. The limits of the CDR3 on the DNA are not certain, so only TCRdb's listed CDR3 is given. The rearrangement uses TRBV5-4 and TRBJ1-4; the table's D call TRBD1 went unverified against the DNA. The CDR3 spans 12 residues, counting both ends. Germline CDR1 is SGHNT and CDR2 is YYREEE (reference sequence). The CDR3: CASNLNTGLLGG.

The chain links TRBV6-4 to TRBJ2-1, with 12 bases aligning to TRBD2. Trimming took 4 bases from V and 3 from J; bases not matched to a gene: 22. The CDR3 length is 22 residues. Germline CDR1 MRHNA, CDR2 SNTAGT. The CDR3 region has the DNA TGTGCCAGCAGTGGCTCAGGGGCCGCTAGCGGGGGGGCCGTCCGAATCTACAATGAGCAGTTCTTC. Translated: CASSGSGAASGGAVRIYNEQFF.

The sample holds one count of this clone. CDR3 in amino acids: CASSPLLLPSGHGYF. In nucleotides, the CDR3 is TGTGCCAGCAGCCCGCTCCTACTTCCCAGCGGCCATGGGTATTTT. The chain is built from TRBV7-2 and TRBJ2-3, with a tentative D call TRBD2 (5 bases). Germline V gene data show CDR1 as SGHTA and CDR2 as FQGNSA. V lost 5 bases and J 14 bases, leaving 26 bases between the germline ends. The CDR3 contains 15 residues.

The V and J genes are TRBV5-1 and TRBJ2-1; tentative D call: TRBD1 (6 bases). CDR3 length: 14 amino acids. V was trimmed by 5 bases and J by 1 base, leaving 10 bases between them. Germline V gives CDR1 SGHRS, CDR2 YFSETQ. The CDR3 region is CASRSQGSYNEQFF. In nucleotides, the CDR3 is TGCGCCAGCAGGTCACAGGGTTCCTACAATGAGCAGTTCTTC.